This T cell receptor beta chain is drawn from a study of T cells in localized non-small cell lung cancer. The table came from immunoSEQ multiplex PCR; TCRdb's copy has only in-frame clones and leaves some out. The sample holds almost 40,000 clones; roughly 85% are singletons and the top ten take approximately 5.4%. Here the sequenced sample was peripheral blood mononuclear cells, taken before any cancer treatment. The clonotype comes from a male donor aged 60 or older with stage II lung adenocarcinoma.

The CDR3 loop is CASSVPTSGRPKSYEQYF. DNA for the CDR3: TGTGCCAGCAGCGTGCCGACTAGCGGGAGGCCAAAATCCTACGAGCAGTACTTC. The V gene is TRBV9, the J gene TRBJ2-7; 13 bases match TRBD2. This CDR3 contains 18 residues. V lost 2 bases and J lost 1; bases outside the gene matches: 9. CDR1 and CDR2 from the germline V gene are SGDLS and YYNGEE.